A single sample is the source of the 11 T cell receptor beta chains below, sequenced in a study of post-analysis software for immune sequencing data. Presence of unique molecular identifiers characterized the TCR beta cDNA libraries. TCRdb ran MiXCR on the PCR reads and lists one entry per CDR3 protein. This sample has some 260,000 distinct CDR3 sequences, with roughly a third found just once. Study-level findings and limits: When patients were compared with controls, about 5 TRBV segments were more frequent, TRBV5-6, TRBV5-1 and TRBV20-1 among them.

The antigens of these receptors remain unknown. The specimen sequenced was blood. The receptors originated from a girl aged 5 to 17 with multiple sclerosis.

V gene TRBV19 combines with J gene TRBJ1-2; 12 bases fit TRBD1. V lost 6 bases and J lost 6; bases outside the gene matches: 8. The CDR3 length is 15 residues. The germline gives CDR1 LNHDA, CDR2 SQIVND (reference sequence). This CDR3 is CASSRGQGAQHGYTF. In nucleotides, the CDR3 is TGTGCCAGTAGCCGGGGACAGGGGGCGCAGCATGGCTACACCTTC.

The rearrangement joins TRBV5-1 to TRBJ1-2, with a possible D match to TRBD1 (5 bases). CDR1 is SGHRS, CDR2 YFSETQ, per germline. V was shortened by 4 bases and J by 3 bases, with 16 bases between the two germline ends. CDR3 length: 15 amino acids. This CDR3 reads CASSPGSGTHYGYTF. CDR3 DNA: TGCGCCAGCAGCCCAGGATCCGGGACCCACTATGGCTACACCTTC.

This clonotype came up many times. The chain combines TRBV7-8 with TRBJ2-3, with D tentatively TRBD1 (5 bases). The germline V gene encodes CDR1 SGHVS and CDR2 FQNEAQ. This CDR3 contains 16 residues. Trimming removed 5 bases from V and 0 bases from J, with 15 bases in between. Here the CDR3 reads CASSADRSPSTDTQYF. As DNA, the CDR3 is TGTGCCAGCAGCGCCGACAGAAGTCCTAGCACAGATACGCAGTATTTT.

Note on this clonotype: It may be a read error: a sequence one base away is much more abundant. V and J are TRBV27 and TRBJ2-5; 8 bases line up with TRBD2. V shed 6 bases, J shed 11 bases, and the junction held 14 bases outside the gene matches. The CDR3 loop spans 14 amino acids. CDR1 MNHEY and CDR2 SMNVEV come from the germline V gene (reference sequence). The CDR3 loop reads CASRATAGGDEQYF. The CDR3 DNA sequence: TGTGCCAGCAGAGCTACGGCGGGGGGCGATGAGCAGTACTTC.

This chain joins TRBV20-1 and TRBJ2-5; D unclear. CDR3 length equals 12 residues. V was cut by 5 bases and J by 2 bases, with 9 bases left in between. Per the germline V gene, CDR1 is DFQATT and CDR2 is SNEGSKA (reference sequence). CDR3: CSAVGKQETQYF. CDR3 nucleotides: TGCAGTGCTGTGGGGAAACAAGAGACCCAGTACTTC.

This clonotype has a count of ten or more. The chain employs TRBV6-2 or TRBV6-3 and TRBJ1-2; the D gene is possibly TRBD1 (5 bases). Trimming stripped 7 bases from V and 1 base from J, with 10 bases between. CDR3 size: 13 residues. The germline V gene encodes CDR1 MNHEY and CDR2 SVGEGT. CDR3: CASTDNINYGYTF. The CDR3 nucleotides are TGTGCCAGCACGGACAACATTAACTATGGCTACACCTTC.

As to this clonotype: Since a much larger clone is just one base distant, this may be a read error. The gene calls are TRBV14 and TRBJ2-1; 9 bases map to TRBD2. Germline V gene data show CDR1 as SGHDN and CDR2 as FVKESK. This CDR3 has 16 amino acids. In DNA, the CDR3 is TGTACCAGCAGCCTATCTAGCGGGGAGGATTACAATGAGCAGTTCTTC. Amino acids: CTSSLSSGEDYNEQFF.

The J gene is TRBJ2-3, the V gene TRBV7-2; TRBD2 aligns across 7 bases. The CDR3 is made up of 14 amino acids. Germline V gene sequence: CDR1 SGHTA, CDR2 FQGNSA. V lost 3 bases to trimming and J lost 3 bases; unmatched junction nucleotides: 3. The CDR3 DNA reads as TGTGCCAGCAGCTTGGACGGGAGGACAGATACGCAGTATTTT. Translation: CASSLDGRTDTQYF.

The rearrangement joins TRBV6-5 to TRBJ1-2, with D unresolved. Germline CDR1 and CDR2: MNHEY and SVGAGI. The CDR3 sequence is 15 residues long. Trimming removed 4 bases from V and 1 base from J, with 13 bases in between. CDR3 nucleotides: TGTGCCAGCAGTTCCGGGAGTTACATTAACTATGGCTACACCTTC. This translates into CASSSGSYINYGYTF.

Details on this clonotype: This may be a read error, as it is one base from a much larger clone. The chain links TRBV7-9 to TRBJ2-1; D is possibly TRBD1 (6 bases). Gene TRBJ2-7 matches the end of the DNA better, so the J call may be wrong. CDR3 length: 12 residues. From germline, CDR1 is SEHNR and CDR2 FQNEAQ (reference sequence). This CDR3 reads CASSPWDNEQYF. In DNA form, the CDR3 reads TGTGCCAGCAGCCCTTGGGACAATGAGCAGTACTTC.

The J gene is TRBJ2-5, the V gene TRBV20-1; D assignment may be TRBD1 or TRBD2 (5 bases each). The DNA end is more similar to TRBJ2-7, so the J call may be wrong. The CDR3 has 15 amino acids. Looked up from germline, CDR1 is DFQATT and CDR2 is SNEGSKA (reference sequence). This chain's CDR3 is CSATSTGRGIYEQYF. The CDR3 nucleotides read TGCAGTGCTACCAGTACGGGACGGGGCATCTACGAGCAGTACTTC.